This is a list of T cell receptor beta chains from one sample in a study of T cells expressing NK-cell markers. TCRdb reprocessed the 5' RACE reads, with one entry per CDR3 protein and no DNA. Recorded for this sample: under 600,000 distinct CDR3 sequences. Sequencing was done on a sample of blood T cells: a sorted CD56 or NKG2C T cell subset, CD4+ or CD8+ T cells, or bulk PBMC T cells (not recorded which). The source is a woman between 45 and 60 years old in good health. Both conserved end residues are part of each CDR3.

V gene: TRBV4-1
CDR3 length: 15
J gene: TRBJ2-1
CDR3 protein: CASSQVDPFGNEQFF

V gene: TRBV7-8
CDR3 length: 18
J gene: TRBJ2-1
CDR3 protein: CASSLRTWVGSSYNEQFF

V gene: TRBV12-3/TRBV12-4
CDR3 length: 15
J gene: TRBJ2-5
CDR3 protein: CASRMGGTGGETQYF

V gene: TRBV6-5
CDR3 length: 15
J gene: TRBJ2-6
CDR3 protein: CASGLGGAGANVLTF

V gene: TRBV5-1
CDR3 length: 15
J gene: TRBJ2-5
CDR3 protein: CASSLGAGAEETQYF

V gene: TRBV10-3
CDR3 length: 16
J gene: TRBJ2-6
CDR3 protein: CAISESKGAGANVLTF

V gene: TRBV7-6
CDR3 length: 15
J gene: TRBJ2-3
CDR3 protein: CASTMTGSNTDTQYF

V gene: TRBV4-1
CDR3 length: 16
J gene: TRBJ2-2
CDR3 protein: CASSQDRTGPAGELFF

V gene: TRBV20-1
CDR3 length: 13
J gene: TRBJ2-7
CDR3 protein: CSARGGVTYEQYF

V gene: TRBV5-1
CDR3 length: 16
J gene: TRBJ2-1
CDR3 protein: CASSLGSGSPINEQFF

V gene: TRBV30
CDR3 length: 16
J gene: TRBJ2-2
CDR3 protein: CAWRYLRDFDTGELFF

V gene: TRBV25-1
CDR3 length: 17
J gene: TRBJ1-1
CDR3 protein: CASSEEVGGLLGTEAFF

V gene: TRBV3-1
CDR3 length: 17
J gene: TRBJ2-1
CDR3 protein: CASSLWTSRRTNNEQFF

V gene: TRBV13
CDR3 length: 14
J gene: TRBJ2-2
CDR3 protein: CASTRGTNTGELFF

V gene: TRBV3-1
CDR3 length: 14
J gene: TRBJ2-5
CDR3 protein: CASSQDRGSETQYF

V gene: TRBV29-1
CDR3 length: 15
J gene: TRBJ1-5
CDR3 protein: CSVEGQGGTNQPQHF

V gene: TRBV12-3/TRBV12-4
CDR3 length: 15
J gene: TRBJ1-1
CDR3 protein: CASTPLGSVNTEAFF

V gene: TRBV29-1
CDR3 length: 14
J gene: TRBJ2-5
CDR3 protein: CSVDPTGTRETQYF

V gene: TRBV20-1
CDR3 length: 12
J gene: TRBJ1-2
CDR3 protein: CSAGTGVGGYTF

V gene: TRBV12-3/TRBV12-4
CDR3 length: 16
J gene: TRBJ2-1
CDR3 protein: CASRLSTGIGGNEQFF

V gene: TRBV5-1
CDR3 length: 15
J gene: TRBJ2-2
CDR3 protein: CASSFGDSRPGELFF

V gene: TRBV20-1
CDR3 length: 15
J gene: TRBJ1-2
CDR3 protein: CSARDRDRGRVGYTF

V gene: TRBV3-1
CDR3 length: 15
J gene: TRBJ2-5
CDR3 protein: CASSQDLRGVETQYF

V gene: TRBV29-1
CDR3 length: 12
J gene: TRBJ1-1
CDR3 protein: CSAGVPGGEAFF

V gene: TRBV6-4
CDR3 length: 13
J gene: TRBJ2-1
CDR3 protein: CASSDSNLGEQFF

V gene: TRBV7-9
CDR3 length: 16
J gene: TRBJ2-1
CDR3 protein: CASGLRTTSILGEQFF

V gene: TRBV5-4
CDR3 length: 13
J gene: TRBJ2-7
CDR3 protein: CASSSGPQSEQYF

V gene: TRBV5-1
CDR3 length: 18
J gene: TRBJ2-6
CDR3 protein: CASSFRSSGGTGANVLTF

V gene: TRBV18
CDR3 length: 15
J gene: TRBJ1-1
CDR3 protein: CASSPLEGANTEAFF

V gene: TRBV2
CDR3 length: 15
J gene: TRBJ1-4
CDR3 protein: CASTDRELTNEKLFF

V gene: TRBV5-1
CDR3 length: 15
J gene: TRBJ1-1
CDR3 protein: CASSLGVLDTNEAFF

V gene: TRBV29-1
CDR3 length: 15
J gene: TRBJ2-4
CDR3 protein: CSVEDGVRVGNIQYF

V gene: TRBV29-1
CDR3 length: 11
J gene: TRBJ1-4
CDR3 protein: CSATLWEKLFF

V gene: TRBV7-2
CDR3 length: 13
J gene: TRBJ1-5
CDR3 protein: CASSLRGSGPQHF

V gene: TRBV6-2/TRBV6-3
CDR3 length: 14
J gene: TRBJ2-7
CDR3 protein: CASRSGLGSYEQYF

V gene: TRBV7-8
CDR3 length: 11
J gene: TRBJ1-1
CDR3 protein: CASRGQGVTFF

V gene: TRBV24-1
CDR3 length: 17
J gene: TRBJ2-3
CDR3 protein: CATSDRGTGLFPDTQYF

V gene: TRBV11-2
CDR3 length: 16
J gene: TRBJ2-3
CDR3 protein: CASSSTRDRVTDTQYF

V gene: TRBV11-2
CDR3 length: 12
J gene: TRBJ2-3
CDR3 protein: CASSRGMDTQYF

V gene: TRBV4-2
CDR3 length: 14
J gene: TRBJ2-3
CDR3 protein: CASGISREGGTQYF

V gene: TRBV9
CDR3 length: 16
J gene: TRBJ2-2
CDR3 protein: CASSGRDRLRTGELFF

V gene: TRBV20-1
CDR3 length: 17
J gene: TRBJ2-7
CDR3 protein: CSASGGTPRKRFYEQYF

V gene: TRBV12-3/TRBV12-4
CDR3 length: 15
J gene: TRBJ1-1
CDR3 protein: CASSLTGRVNTEAFF

V gene: TRBV27
CDR3 length: 16
J gene: TRBJ1-4
CDR3 protein: CASSPSGTGTNEKLFF

V gene: TRBV25-1
CDR3 length: 15
J gene: TRBJ2-1
CDR3 protein: CASSGETLGTSEQFF

V gene: TRBV2
CDR3 length: 16
J gene: TRBJ2-2
CDR3 protein: CASSRTGGWGTGELFF

V gene: TRBV5-1
CDR3 length: 12
J gene: TRBJ2-1
CDR3 protein: CASSPPGDEQFF

V gene: TRBV21-1
CDR3 length: 13
J gene: TRBJ1-2
CDR3 protein: CASRAGVDYGYTF